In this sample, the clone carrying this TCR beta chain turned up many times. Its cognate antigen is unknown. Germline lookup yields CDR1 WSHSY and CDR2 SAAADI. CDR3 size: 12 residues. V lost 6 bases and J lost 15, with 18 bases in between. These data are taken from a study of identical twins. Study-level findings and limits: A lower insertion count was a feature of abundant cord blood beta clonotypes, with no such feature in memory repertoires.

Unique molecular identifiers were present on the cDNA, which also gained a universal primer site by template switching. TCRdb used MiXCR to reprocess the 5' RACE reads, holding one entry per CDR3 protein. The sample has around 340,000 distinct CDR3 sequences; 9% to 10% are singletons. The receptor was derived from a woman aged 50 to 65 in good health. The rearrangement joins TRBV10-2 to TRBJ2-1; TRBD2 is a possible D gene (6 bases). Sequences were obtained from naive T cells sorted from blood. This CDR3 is CASSRDSGGWFF. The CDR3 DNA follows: TGCGCCAGCAGCCGGGACTCAGGCGGGTGGTTCTTC.